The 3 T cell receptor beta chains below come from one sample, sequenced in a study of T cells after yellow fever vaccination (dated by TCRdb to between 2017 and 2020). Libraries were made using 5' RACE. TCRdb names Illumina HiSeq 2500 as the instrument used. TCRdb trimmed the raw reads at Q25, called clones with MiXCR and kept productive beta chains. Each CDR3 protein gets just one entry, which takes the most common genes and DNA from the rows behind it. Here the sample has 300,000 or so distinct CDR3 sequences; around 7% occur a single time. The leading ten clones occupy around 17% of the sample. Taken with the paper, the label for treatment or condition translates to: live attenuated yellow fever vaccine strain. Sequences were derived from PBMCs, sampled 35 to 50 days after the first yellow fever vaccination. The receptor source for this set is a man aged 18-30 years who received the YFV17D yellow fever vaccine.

The chain's CDR3 is CASSLVDPYEQYF. The CDR3 coding sequence is TGTGCCAGCAGCTTAGTGGATCCCTACGAGCAGTACTTC. V usage is TRBV7-2 and J usage is TRBJ2-7; no firm D call. The V end lost 1 base, the J end lost 2 bases, and 6 bases lay between the germline ends. The V gene's germline CDR1 is SGHTA and CDR2 FQGNSA. This CDR3 is built from 13 residues.

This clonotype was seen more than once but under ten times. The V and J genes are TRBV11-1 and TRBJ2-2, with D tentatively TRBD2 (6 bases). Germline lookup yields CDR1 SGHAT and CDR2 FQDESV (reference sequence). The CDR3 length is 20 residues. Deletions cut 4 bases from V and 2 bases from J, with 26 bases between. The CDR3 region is CASSSSLLTSNNFNTGELFF. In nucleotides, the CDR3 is TGTGCCAGCAGCTCCTCACTCCTGACTAGTAACAACTTTAACACCGGGGAGCTGTTTTTT.

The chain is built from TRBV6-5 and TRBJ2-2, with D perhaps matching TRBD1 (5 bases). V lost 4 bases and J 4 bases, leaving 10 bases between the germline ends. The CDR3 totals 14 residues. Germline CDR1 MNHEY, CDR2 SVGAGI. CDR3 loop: CASSFRQTTGELFF. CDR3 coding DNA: TGTGCCAGCAGTTTCCGACAGACCACCGGGGAGCTGTTTTTT.